The clone carrying this T cell receptor (beta chain) was found a few times. This specimen belongs to a study of T cell repertoires in cytomegalovirus infection. TCRdb passed the reads through MiXCR, listing each CDR3 protein once. Of about 240,000 distinct CDR3 sequences listed, around 6.2% are singletons. In germline, CDR1 is DFQATT, CDR2 SNEGSKA (reference sequence). The V end lost 6 bases, the J end lost 0 bases, and 12 bases lay between the germline ends. CDR3 size: 14 residues. This receptor was taken from a human donor in good health (CMV status not recorded). Some clones in this sample may be carry-over from other donors' samples. The chain links TRBV20-1 to TRBJ2-1, with D unresolved. Sequenced sample: PBMCs. CDR3 coding DNA: TGCAGTGCCGACGGTACGACCTCCTACAATGAGCAGTTCTTC. Protein product: CSADGTTSYNEQFF.